The TCR beta chain described here comes from a study of human T cells and chemical hapten exposure. Study details: Diphenylcyclopropenone doses were given weekly to the scalps of patients across the approximately 25-week study. Study-wide results and caveats: Expanded TCRs created a significantly greater count of big CDR3 similarity clusters than controls did.

Individual cDNA molecules in this library carried unique molecular identifiers. TCRdb itself ran the RACE reads through MiXCR, one entry per CDR3 protein. The sample contains approximately 52,000 distinct CDR3 sequences, around a tenth of which appear only once. Documented time point: pre-sensitization, week 0. Treatment given: therapeutic diphenylcyclopropenone sensitization with weekly scalp DPC. This clonotype appeared a few times. The antigen remains undetermined. Source: whole blood, taken in connection with sensitization to the hapten diphenylcyclopropenone (DPC). This sequence originates from a woman aged 40 to 49 with alopecia areata. Some clones in this sample may be carry-over from other donors' samples.

CDR3 residues: CSAFHRAGYEQYF. The CDR3 region has the DNA TGCAGTGCTTTTCACCGTGCGGGCTACGAGCAGTACTTC. This chain uses TRBV20-1 with TRBJ2-7, with a weak D call TRBD2 (5 bases). V lost 5 bases and J 3 bases, leaving 14 bases between the germline ends. Germline CDR1 and CDR2: DFQATT and SNEGSKA (reference sequence). This CDR3 has 13 residues.